What follows are 21 T cell receptor beta chains derived from one specimen sequenced in a study of CD8+ T cells in alopecia areata. Extracted from the samples, RNA was reverse transcribed into cDNA to serve as the sequencing template. Sequenced by immunoSEQ multiplex PCR; TCRdb stores in-frame clones only, minus some. The sample carries about 130,000 clones, roughly 61% recorded once. Material: CD4+ T cells sorted from blood, obtained at week 0. All receptors come from a human donor with alopecia areata.

In this sample, this clone turned up a few times. V usage is TRBV30 and J usage is TRBJ1-2; D is uncertain. Germline values: CDR1 GTSNPN, CDR2 SVGIG (reference sequence). V dropped 0 bases and J dropped 9 bases, with 23 bases sitting between them. The CDR3 consists of 16 residues. CDR3 DNA: TGTGCCTGGAGTGTACCTCGGGTAGGGCCCCGGAGTAGCTACACCTTC. This sequence encodes CAWSVPRVGPRSSYTF. The entire variable domain, with the rest obtained from reference TRBV30 and TRBJ1-2, is as follows: SQTIHQWPATLVQPVGSPLSLECTVEGTSNPNLYWYRQAAGRGLQLLFYSVGIGQISSEVPQNLSASRPQDRQFILSSKKLLLSDSGFYLCAWSVPRVGPRSSYTFGSGTRLTVV.

The chain recombines TRBV4-3 with TRBJ1-3; no clear D. The CDR3 length is 16 residues. The germline V and J ends were trimmed by 0 bases and 0 bases, with 9 bases remaining between them. Germline-derived CDR1 and CDR2 are LGHNA and YSLEER. The CDR3 DNA reads TGCGCCAGCAGCCAAGAGAGACTAATCTCTGGAAACACCATATATTTT. Amino acid sequence: CASSQERLISGNTIYF.

The chain employs TRBV29-1 and TRBJ2-3, with 8 bases lining up with TRBD1. CDR3 length: 14 amino acids. V lost 1 base and J lost 3; bases outside the gene matches: 3. Germline loops: CDR1 SQVTM, CDR2 ANQGSEA. CDR3 nucleotides: TGCAGCGTTGAAGGACAGGGGATGACAGATACGCAGTATTTT. Translated: CSVEGQGMTDTQYF.

The chain recombines TRBV30 with TRBJ2-5, with D hard to call. The V and J ends lost 5 bases and 4 bases respectively, with 11 bases between them. CDR3 length equals 12 residues. The germline gives CDR1 GTSNPN, CDR2 SVGIG (reference sequence). CDR3 coding DNA: TGTGCCTGGTCCCAAACTGGAGAGACCCAGTACTTC. It codes for CAWSQTGETQYF. Based on the CDR3 plus reference TRBV30 and TRBJ2-5, the full variable domain is SQTIHQWPATLVQPVGSPLSLECTVEGTSNPNLYWYRQAAGRGLQLLFYSVGIGQISSEVPQNLSASRPQDRQFILSSKKLLLSDSGFYLCAWSQTGETQYFGPGTRLLVL.

This clone was detected only a few times. The chain employs TRBV20-1 and TRBJ2-1; perhaps TRBD1 as D (5 bases). CDR1 DFQATT and CDR2 SNEGSKA come from the germline V gene (reference sequence). CDR3 length: 11 residues. Trimming removed 1 base from V and 12 bases from J, with 10 bases in between. CDR3 nucleotide sequence: TGCAGTGCTAGAGTTAACAGGATGCAGTTCTTC. Its protein is CSARVNRMQFF.

The chain combines TRBV6-5 with TRBJ1-1; no firm D call. The CDR3 sequence is 14 residues long. V was cut by 4 bases and J by 4 bases, with 13 bases left in between. Per germline, CDR1 MNHEY and CDR2 SVGAGI. The chain's CDR3 is CASSSRTAGTEAFF. CDR3 sequence (DNA): TGTGCCAGCAGTTCCCGGACGGCGGGCACTGAAGCTTTCTTT.

This rearrangement joins TRBV6-5 to TRBJ1-2; D uncertain. Germline V gene lookup returns CDR1 MNHEY and CDR2 SVGAGI. The CDR3 has 12 residues. V lost 5 bases to trimming and J lost 7 bases, with 11 bases between them. This CDR3 is CASSDPTRGYTF. CDR3 sequence (DNA): TGTGCCAGCAGTGATCCCACTCGTGGCTACACCTTC.

CDR3 coding DNA: TGTGCCAAGCCAGGACAGGGGGTGCCTAAGCAGTTCTTC. Translating gives CAKPGQGVPKQFF. The chain has TRBV10-3 and TRBJ2-1; 10 bases agree with TRBD1. CDR1 is ENHRY, CDR2 SYGVKD, per germline. The CDR3 spans 13 residues. With V trimmed by 10 bases and J by 11 bases, 11 bases remained unmatched.

The rearrangement links TRBV18 to TRBJ2-2; possible D gene TRBD1, 6 bases. Trimming took 2 bases from V and 3 from J, leaving 16 bases between them. This CDR3 has 17 residues. Germline V gene sequence: CDR1 KGHSH, CDR2 LQKENI. CDR3 protein: CASSPRLTAGDTGELFF. The CDR3 DNA reads as TGTGCCAGCTCACCAAGGCTGACCGCAGGGGACACCGGGGAGCTGTTTTTT.

The chain carries TRBV30 and TRBJ1-5; no clear D gene. The CDR3 totals 14 residues. V was cut by 2 bases and J by 3 bases, with 11 bases left in between. Germline CDR1 and CDR2: GTSNPN and SVGIG (reference sequence). The CDR3 here is CAWSSGIFNQPQHF. DNA of the CDR3: TGTGCCTGGAGTAGCGGGATCTTCAATCAGCCCCAGCATTTT.

This clone showed up just once. The V call is TRBV7-9, the J call TRBJ2-7; TRBD1 aligns across 7 bases. After removal of 4 bases from V and 1 base from J, the junction contained 7 bases not matched to a gene. The CDR3 loop spans 15 amino acids. Germline loops: CDR1 SEHNR, CDR2 FQNEAQ (reference sequence). The CDR3 sequence is CASSWMGQSSYEQYF. The CDR3 DNA follows: TGTGCCAGCAGCTGGATGGGACAGAGTTCCTACGAGCAGTACTTC.

The chain carries TRBV15 and TRBJ2-3, with D perhaps matching TRBD2 (6 bases). The CDR3 runs to 15 residues. Trimming shortened V by 3 bases and J by 2 bases, and 12 bases separated the two germline ends. Germline-derived CDR1 and CDR2 are LNHNV and YYDKDF (reference sequence). The CDR3 here is CATSSGGSPTDTQYF. For the CDR3, the DNA is TGTGCCACCAGCAGCGGGGGTTCCCCCACAGATACGCAGTATTTT.

The chain carries TRBV29-1 and TRBJ2-5; TRBD2 might be the D (6 bases). Trimming cost V 7 bases and J 4 bases, with 16 bases left between them. Germline V gene data show CDR1 as SQVTM and CDR2 as ANQGSEA. This CDR3 comprises 13 residues. Here the CDR3 reads CSANYLGGETQYF. The CDR3 DNA follows: TGCAGCGCCAATTACTTGGGGGGAGAGACCCAGTACTTC. The full variable domain, completed using reference TRBV29-1 and TRBJ2-5, is SAVISQKPSRDICQRGTSLTIQCQVDSQVTMMFWYRQQPGQSLTLIATANQGSEATYESGFVIDKFPISRPNLTFSTLTVSNMSPEDSSIYLCSANYLGGETQYFGPGTRLLVL.

This clone was found a few times. The chain employs TRBV4-2 and TRBJ2-7; no definite D call. The V end was cut by 0 bases, the J end by 6 bases, with 6 bases between. Per the germline V gene, CDR1 is LGHNA and CDR2 is YNFKEQ. CDR3 length: 12 amino acids. The CDR3 nucleotides read TGTGCCAGCAGCCAAGAATGGGGCGAGCAGTACTTC. This sequence encodes CASSQEWGEQYF.

This chain joins TRBV2 and TRBJ1-2; D may be TRBD1 (5 bases). Deletions cut 3 bases from V and 7 bases from J, with 9 bases between. CDR1 is SNHLY, CDR2 FYNNEI, per germline. This CDR3 is 12 amino acids long. The CDR3 sequence: CASSDDSLGYTF. CDR3 DNA: TGTGCCAGCAGTGATGACAGTCTTGGCTACACCTTC.

This chain joins TRBV7-2 and TRBJ1-5; TRBD1 matches 8 bases. Trimming at V came to 5 bases and at J to 5 bases, leaving 8 bases not matched to a gene. From germline, CDR1 is SGHTA and CDR2 FQGNSA. The CDR3 consists of 15 residues. CDR3 protein: CASSRGQGLHQPQHF. CDR3 DNA: TGTGCCAGCAGCCGAGGACAGGGTTTGCATCAGCCCCAGCATTTT.

The V call is TRBV18, the J call TRBJ2-5; no reliable D call. The germline V gene encodes CDR1 KGHSH and CDR2 LQKENI. This CDR3 is built from 14 residues. Trimming left V 3 bases short and J 5 bases short, with 13 bases between. Here the CDR3 reads CASSPRTDGETQYF. The DNA of the CDR3 is TGTGCCAGCTCACCCCGGACGGACGGGGAGACCCAGTACTTC.

V is TRBV18 and J is TRBJ1-4, with D tentatively TRBD1 (6 bases). Trimming took 3 bases from V and 8 from J, leaving 16 bases between them. CDR1 is KGHSH, CDR2 LQKENI, per germline. CDR3 length equals 15 residues. The chain's CDR3 is CASSPTGLEGEKLFF. The CDR3 DNA reads as TGTGCCAGCTCACCGACAGGACTCGAGGGGGAAAAACTGTTTTTT.

The rearrangement links TRBV6-5 to TRBJ1-4; TRBD1 is a possible D gene (5 bases). Germline V gene lookup returns CDR1 MNHEY and CDR2 SVGAGI. The CDR3 has 14 amino acids. V shed 6 bases and J shed 8 bases, with 16 bases lying between them. CDR3 protein: CASSSGFAGEKLFF. DNA for the CDR3: TGTGCCAGCAGCTCAGGGTTTGCGGGGGAAAAACTGTTTTTT.

This clone appeared once. The rearrangement links TRBV5-6 to TRBJ1-6; 8 bases agree with TRBD1. The CDR3 contains 16 residues. Trimming took 1 base from V and 6 from J; bases not matched to a gene: 6. In germline, CDR1 is SGHDT, CDR2 YYEEEE. In DNA form, the CDR3 reads TGTGCCAGCAGCTTGAGGTTGACAGGGGCTAATTCACCCCTCCACTTT. It yields the protein CASSLRLTGANSPLHF.

As DNA, the CDR3 is TGTGCCAGCAGCCAAGGGGGCACAGAGCAGCCCCAGCATTTT. It encodes CASSQGGTEQPQHF. The chain is built from TRBV4-2 and TRBJ1-5; a weak D match, TRBD1 (5 bases). The CDR3 consists of 14 residues. Trimming removed 1 base from V and 7 bases from J, with 11 bases in between. Germline CDR1 and CDR2: LGHNA and YNFKEQ.